This T cell receptor (beta chain) originates from a study of spatial heterogeneity in lung cancer. Study conclusions and caveats: The number of expanded tumor alpha and beta chains correlated with mutation number.

This sample's time point: sample taken at primary tumor resection. This clonotype was seen many times. The antigen remains undetermined. TCRdb processed the 5' RACE reads anew with MiXCR; each CDR3 protein has one entry. Of some 13,000 distinct CDR3 sequences in the sample, under 4% are singletons; the top ten hold roughly 8.1%. This sequence originates from a male donor with early-stage non-small cell lung cancer. The sequenced sample was lung tumor tissue, obtained at surgery.

The CDR3 DNA is TGTGCCAGCAGACGGGCGGGGGTGCCCTACAATGAGCAGTTCTTC. Translated: CASRRAGVPYNEQFF. This chain links TRBV5-6 with TRBJ2-1, with TRBD2 matching over 7 bases. The CDR3 spans 15 residues. The germline V gene has CDR1 SGHDT and CDR2 YYEEEE. With V trimmed by 5 bases and J by 2 bases, 7 bases remained unmatched.